One sample yielded the 28 T cell receptor beta chains listed below, sequenced in a study of HIV-infected patients and healthy controls. No cell fractionation was done, so the repertoire covers all unsorted peripheral blood T cells. cDNA was made from approximately 0.55 ug RNA using alpha and beta constant primers. Each of the alpha and beta chains got its own library through chain-specific third strand synthesis with indices. Using its own MiXCR run on the 5' RACE reads, TCRdb lists one record per CDR3 protein. The data hold some 25,000 distinct CDR3 sequences, with 7.5% to 10% observed a single time. The sample consisted of blood. All receptors come from an adult in good health.

Relative to its sample, this clonotype is medium-sized. V is TRBV28 and J is TRBJ2-6; no reliable D call. Trimming cost V 1 base and J 0 bases, with 4 bases left between them. The CDR3 consists of 15 residues. CDR1 is MDHEN, CDR2 SYDVKM, per germline. The CDR3 DNA follows: TGTGCCAGCAGTTTATTTTCCTCTGGGGCCAACGTCCTGACTTTC. Its protein product is CASSLFSSGANVLTF. Full variable domain (missing parts from reference TRBV28 and TRBJ2-6): DVKVTQSSRYLVKRTGEKVFLECVQDMDHENMFWYRQDPGLGLRLIYFSYDVKMKEKGDIPEGYSVSREKKERFSLILESASTNQTSMYLCASSLFSSGANVLTFGAGSRLTVL.

This clonotype has a count of ten or more. The chain joins TRBV19 to TRBJ2-3; D may match TRBD1 or TRBD2 (5 bases each). CDR1 LNHDA and CDR2 SQIVND come from the germline V gene (reference sequence). V was trimmed by 5 bases and J by 1 base, leaving 16 bases between them. This CDR3 is 16 amino acids long. This chain's CDR3 is CASSPQRDRGTDTQYF. DNA for the CDR3: TGTGCCAGTAGTCCGCAAAGGGACCGAGGCACAGATACGCAGTATTTT.

This clonotype occurred many times. J is TRBJ1-1 and V is TRBV5-5; D unresolved. The CDR3 spans 11 residues. The germline V gene has CDR1 SGHKS and CDR2 YYEKEE (reference sequence). Deletions cut 1 base from V and 5 bases from J, with 3 bases between. As DNA, the CDR3 is TGTGCCAGCAGCTTGAGGACTGAAGCTTTCTTT. It translates to CASSLRTEAFF.

This clonotype was detected ten times or more. The genes are TRBV9 and TRBJ2-2; perhaps TRBD1 as D (7 bases). The CDR3 has 16 residues. V lost 3 bases and J lost 0, with 12 bases in between. CDR1 is SGDLS and CDR2 is YYNGEE in the germline V gene. The DNA of the CDR3 is TGTGCCAGCAGCGGCGGGACAGTGACGAACACCGGGGAGCTGTTTTTT. It yields the protein CASSGGTVTNTGELFF.

This clonotype was recorded many times. V and J are TRBV6-5 and TRBJ2-7, with 8 bases identical to TRBD1. The V and J ends lost 6 bases and 5 bases, in that order; junction bases with no gene match: 15. The CDR3 is made up of 16 amino acids. Germline assignment: CDR1 MNHEY and CDR2 SVGAGI. CDR3 in amino acids: CASSPRTGYRFNEQYF. DNA of the CDR3: TGTGCCAGCAGCCCTCGGACAGGGTATCGTTTCAACGAGCAGTACTTC.

This clonotype has ten or more counts. The V and J genes are TRBV6-5 and TRBJ1-1; D gene unclear. The CDR3 has 13 amino acids. Germline CDR1 reads MNHEY; CDR2 reads SVGAGI. Trimming removed 0 bases at V and 5 bases at J, with 7 bases between. The CDR3 loop reads CASSYSKGTEAFF. The CDR3 bases are TGTGCCAGCAGTTACTCTAAGGGTACTGAAGCTTTCTTT.

This clonotype was counted many times. For the CDR3, the DNA is TGTGCCTGGAGTAGAGGGACCTCCGCCCTTGCAACTAATGAAAAACTGTTTTTT. Translating gives CAWSRGTSALATNEKLFF. This chain joins TRBV30 and TRBJ1-4; D might be TRBD1 (5 bases). This CDR3 spans 18 amino acids. The V gene lost 2 bases and the J gene lost 0 bases, with 19 bases spanning the gap. CDR1 and CDR2 from the germline V gene are GTSNPN and SVGIG (reference sequence).

The sample holds many counts of this clonotype. The chain links TRBV10-3 to TRBJ2-1; 10 bases match TRBD2. V lost 8 bases to trimming and J lost 10 bases; unmatched junction nucleotides: 5. There are 12 residues in the CDR3. Germline V gene lookup returns CDR1 ENHRY and CDR2 SYGVKD. CDR3 loop: CAIGLAGDEQFF. The CDR3 coding sequence is TGTGCCATCGGGCTAGCGGGGGACGAGCAGTTCTTC.

This clonotype was seen only a few times. The DNA of the CDR3 is TGTGCCAGCAGCTTTGGAAACACAGATACGCAGTATTTT. It encodes CASSFGNTDTQYF. This sequence joins TRBV11-3 and TRBJ2-3; D gene uncertain. The V gene lost 3 bases and the J gene lost 2 bases, with 6 bases spanning the gap. Germline CDR1 SGHNT, CDR2 YENEEA. This CDR3 has 13 amino acids. Combining the CDR3 with reference TRBV11-3 and TRBJ2-3 gives the whole variable domain EAGVVQSPRYKIIEKKQPVAFWCNPISGHNTLYWYLQNLGQGPELLIRYENEEAVDDSQLPKDRFSAERLKGVDSTLKIQPAELGDSAVYLCASSFGNTDTQYFGPGTRLTVL.

This clonotype has a count of ten or more. The J gene is TRBJ1-1, the V gene TRBV5-6; 9 bases fit TRBD1. Germline V gene lookup returns CDR1 SGHDT and CDR2 YYEEEE. The CDR3 totals 16 residues. V lost 4 bases and J lost 0; bases outside the gene matches: 7. The CDR3 loop is CASSPRDRAMNTEAFF. CDR3 coding DNA: TGTGCCAGCAGCCCCCGGGACAGGGCTATGAACACTGAAGCTTTCTTT.

This clonotype has ten or more counts. This chain connects TRBV18 to TRBJ2-7; 13 bases match TRBD2. The germline CDR1 and CDR2 sequences are KGHSH and LQKENI. Unmatched junction bases numbered 6, after V lost 4 bases and J lost 6 bases. The CDR3 has 15 residues. CDR3 region: CASSLGLAGPFEQYF. The CDR3 DNA reads as TGTGCCAGCTCACTGGGACTAGCGGGGCCCTTCGAGCAGTACTTC.

This clonotype showed up just a few times. The V call is TRBV9, the J call TRBJ2-6; D not certain. Trimming stripped 4 bases from V and 1 base from J, with 6 bases between. Germline CDR1 and CDR2: SGDLS and YYNGEE. The CDR3 consists of 14 residues. Here the CDR3 DNA reads TGTGCCAGCAGCCCCCAATCTGGGGCCAACGTCCTGACTTTC. It is translated as CASSPQSGANVLTF.

J is TRBJ2-5 and V is TRBV11-1, with a tentative D call TRBD1 (6 bases). The ends were cut back, 5 bases at V and 2 bases at J, with 15 bases in the middle. This CDR3 contains 15 residues. In germline, CDR1 is SGHAT, CDR2 FQDESV (reference sequence). CDR3 residues: CASSPTSGQQETQYF. CDR3 DNA sequence: TGTGCCAGCAGCCCTACCAGCGGACAGCAAGAGACCCAGTACTTC.

V and J are TRBV7-9 and TRBJ1-2, with TRBD1 matching 11 bases. The CDR3 length is 14 residues. Germline V CDR1 and CDR2: SEHNR, FQNEAQ (reference sequence). J gave up 10 bases and V 6 bases, and 10 bases lay outside the gene matches. CDR3 coding DNA: TGTGCCAGCAGTTCGGACAGGGGGCTGGAGGTCTACACCTTC. Its translation: CASSSDRGLEVYTF. The full variable domain, rest sourced from reference TRBV7-9 and TRBJ1-2, is DTGVSQNPRHKITKRGQNVTFRCDPISEHNRLYWYRQTLGQGPEFLTYFQNEAQLEKSRLLSDRFSAERPKGSFSTLEIQRTEQGDSAMYLCASSSDRGLEVYTFGSGTRLTVV.

The table lists this clonotype with many counts. The genes are TRBV19 and TRBJ1-5; 8 bases are shared with TRBD1. CDR3 length: 13 amino acids. The germline V gene has CDR1 LNHDA and CDR2 SQIVND (reference sequence). The junction had 4 bases not matched to a gene; V was cut back by 8 bases and J by 4 bases. The CDR3 DNA sequence: TGTGCCAGTTGGACAGGGTGGAATCAGCCCCAGCATTTT. It translates to CASWTGWNQPQHF.

This clonotype was recorded at least ten times. The chain uses TRBV29-1 and TRBJ2-7; TRBD1 agrees at 9 bases. The CDR3 runs to 15 residues. In germline, CDR1 is SQVTM, CDR2 ANQGSEA. The junction had 9 bases not matched to a gene; V was cut back by 3 bases and J by 3 bases. CDR3 residues: CSVDPGQGGRYEQYF. Written as DNA, the CDR3 is TGCAGCGTTGATCCGGGACAGGGAGGTCGCTACGAGCAGTACTTC.

This clonotype was picked up many times. The rearrangement links TRBV10-2 to TRBJ2-5; TRBD2 might be the D (6 bases). With 4 bases removed from V and 5 bases from J, the gap between germline ends came to 17 bases. Germline V gives CDR1 WSHSY, CDR2 SAAADI. The CDR3 loop spans 15 amino acids. This CDR3 is CASSGAPFGGETQYF. The DNA for the CDR3 is TGCGCCAGCAGTGGGGCCCCCTTCGGAGGGGAGACCCAGTACTTC.

This clonotype was observed a few times. J is TRBJ2-3 and V is TRBV20-1; 8 bases map to TRBD1. There are 14 residues in the CDR3. CDR1 is DFQATT, CDR2 SNEGSKA, per germline (reference sequence). The junction had 2 bases not matched to a gene; V was cut back by 1 base and J by 2 bases. The CDR3 sequence: CSARGQGATDTQYF. DNA of the CDR3: TGCAGTGCTAGAGGCCAGGGGGCCACAGATACGCAGTATTTT.

The table lists this clonotype with many counts. The chain combines TRBV2 with TRBJ1-2, with TRBD1 as a possible D gene (5 bases). From germline, CDR1 is SNHLY and CDR2 FYNNEI. V dropped 3 bases and J dropped 6 bases, with 14 bases sitting between them. There are 14 residues in the CDR3. In DNA form, the CDR3 reads TGTGCCAGCAGTGAGTGGGGCCAGGAGAATGGCTACACCTTC. Translation gives CASSEWGQENGYTF.

This clonotype was detected many times. The chain links TRBV12-3 or TRBV12-4 to TRBJ1-1; a weak D match, TRBD1 (5 bases). V lost 3 bases and J 7 bases, leaving 9 bases between the germline ends. The CDR3 spans 12 residues. CDR3 sequence (DNA): TGTGCCAGCAGTTTTGGAGGGGTTGAAGCTTTCTTT. Translating it yields CASSFGGVEAFF.

This clonotype was detected many times. The chain couples TRBV3-1 to TRBJ2-2; TRBD1 agrees at 7 bases. V was clipped by 5 bases and J by 7 bases; unmatched bases: 10. CDR3 size: 15 residues. The V gene's germline CDR1 is LGHDT and CDR2 YNNKEL (reference sequence). In nucleotides, the CDR3 is TGTGCCAGCAGCACCCTTCCGGGACAGCTCGGGGAGCTGTTTTTT. As protein: CASSTLPGQLGELFF. The full variable domain, with the rest looked up from reference TRBV3-1 and TRBJ2-2, is DTAVSQTPKYLVTQMGNDKSIKCEQNLGHDTMYWYKQDSKKFLKIMFSYNNKELIINETVPNRFSPKSPDKAHLNLHINSLELGDSAVYFCASSTLPGQLGELFFGEGSRLTVL.

This clonotype is deemed medium-sized (0.01 to 0.1%). The CDR3 protein is CATSTPLADRGRAWQFF. The DNA of the CDR3 is TGTGCCACCAGCACCCCCTTGGCGGACAGGGGGCGAGCGTGGCAGTTCTTC. The V gene is TRBV15, the J gene TRBJ2-1; 11 bases fit TRBD1. Per germline, CDR1 LNHNV and CDR2 YYDKDF (reference sequence). The CDR3 is made up of 17 amino acids. V shed 4 bases and J 12 bases; nucleotides not matched to a gene: 17. Using reference TRBV15 and TRBJ2-1 for the parts outside the CDR3, the full variable domain is DAMVIQNPRYQVTQFGKPVTLSCSQTLNHNVMYWYQQKSSQAPKLLFHYYDKDFNNEADTPDNFQSRRPNTSFCFLDIRSPGLGDTAMYLCATSTPLADRGRAWQFFGPGTRLTVL.

The chain employs TRBV27 and TRBJ1-1, with 7 nucleotides matching TRBD1. The CDR3 covers 15 residues. CDR1 is MNHEY, CDR2 SMNVEV, per germline (reference sequence). Germline trimming cut 0 bases from V and 5 bases from J; bases unmatched to any gene: 6. CDR3 bases: TGTGCCAGCAGTTTATCGCCAGGGGGAGGAACTGAAGCTTTCTTT. Translation: CASSLSPGGGTEAFF.

This clonotype showed up many times. The genes are TRBV5-1 and TRBJ1-1; D is possibly TRBD1 (6 bases). CDR3 length equals 15 residues. Germline V gene data show CDR1 as SGHRS and CDR2 as YFSETQ. Trimming removed 1 base from V and 1 base from J, with 11 bases in between. The CDR3 here is CASSLTTQGNTEAFF. In DNA, the CDR3 is TGCGCCAGCAGCTTGACAACACAGGGGAACACTGAAGCTTTCTTT.

In this sample, this clonotype turned up many times. The chain joins TRBV20-1 to TRBJ2-1; TRBD2 agrees at 7 bases. The V gene end was trimmed by 4 bases and the J gene end by 4 bases; junction bases not matched to a gene: 13. CDR1 and CDR2 from the germline V gene are DFQATT and SNEGSKA (reference sequence). The CDR3 is 16 residues long. CDR3 protein: CSAIGASGGLYNEQFF. The DNA for the CDR3 is TGCAGTGCTATTGGAGCTAGCGGAGGCCTATACAATGAGCAGTTCTTC.

This clonotype was picked up many times. The V gene is TRBV28, the J gene TRBJ1-1; 7 positions match TRBD1. Looked up from germline, CDR1 is MDHEN and CDR2 is SYDVKM. Losses at the gene ends were 6 bases for V and 11 bases for J; bases not matched to a gene: 12. The CDR3 spans 13 residues. CDR3 amino acids: CASSSTGALRAFF. CDR3 in DNA: TGTGCCAGCAGCTCTACAGGGGCACTAAGGGCTTTCTTT.

This clonotype was detected many times. This chain uses TRBV3-1 with TRBJ2-6, with D uncertain. The CDR3 runs to 15 residues. Germline values: CDR1 LGHDT, CDR2 YNNKEL (reference sequence). Trimming removed 0 bases at V and 0 bases at J, with 3 bases between. The CDR3 sequence is CASSQDHSGANVLTF. For the CDR3, the DNA is TGTGCCAGCAGCCAAGACCACTCTGGGGCCAACGTCCTGACTTTC.

This clonotype was seen repeatedly, ten times or more. The rearrangement links TRBV5-1 to TRBJ2-3; D is unresolved. The CDR3 spans 14 residues. Per germline, CDR1 SGHRS and CDR2 YFSETQ. Trimming took 1 base from V and 5 from J, leaving 11 bases between them. CDR3 sequence reads: CASSLRIAGDTQYF. DNA for the CDR3: TGCGCCAGCAGCTTGAGGATTGCCGGAGATACGCAGTATTTT.